These 9 T cell receptor beta chains were sequenced from one sample in a study of shared clonotypes between healthy human individuals. Sequencing was performed with immunoSEQ multiplex PCR; in TCRdb, only in-frame clones are kept and a portion is missing. Of roughly 2.1 million clones in the sample, 90% to 95% were seen once. Naive-designated CD8 cells lacked CD45RO, were positively enriched for CCR7, and omitted terminally differentiated effector memory CD45RA+ cells. The sample comprised naive CD8+ T cells from PBMCs. The source of these receptors is a man between 18 and 29 years old in good health. Some clones in this sample may be carry-over from other donors' samples.

About this clone: Additional DNA sequences in this sample encode the identical CDR3. V gene TRBV27 combines with J gene TRBJ1-5; no clear D gene. CDR3 length: 15 residues. CDR1 MNHEY and CDR2 SMNVEV come from the germline V gene (reference sequence). V gave up 0 bases and J gave up 1 base, with 7 bases separating them. Written as DNA, the CDR3 is TGTGCCAGCAGTTTATCCCTCGGGAGCAATCAGCCCCAGCATTTT. It codes for CASSLSLGSNQPQHF.

This clone was seen more than once but under ten times. J is TRBJ1-2 and V is TRBV5-6; 9 nucleotides match TRBD1. Germline V gives CDR1 SGHDT, CDR2 YYEEEE. Unmatched junction bases numbered 3, after V lost 4 bases and J lost 2 bases. This CDR3 has 14 amino acids. The CDR3 here is CASSPGQGNYGYTF. As DNA, the CDR3 is TGTGCCAGCAGCCCCGGACAGGGGAACTATGGCTACACCTTC.

This chain joins TRBV7-8 and TRBJ2-7; D gene uncertain. Germline CDR1 and CDR2: SGHVS and FQNEAQ. V lost 3 bases, J lost 5 bases, and 14 bases lay in between. The CDR3 is 14 residues long. The DNA of the CDR3 is TGTGCCAGCAGCTTTCCGGAAGGGTTCCACGAGCAGTACTTC. Its protein is CASSFPEGFHEQYF.

In the case of this clone: Other DNA sequences in the sample encode the same CDR3. The rearrangement joins TRBV19 to TRBJ2-1; tentatively, D is TRBD1 (7 bases). The germline V gene encodes CDR1 LNHDA and CDR2 SQIVND (reference sequence). V dropped 0 bases and J dropped 2 bases, with 8 bases sitting between them. The CDR3 contains 15 residues. Written as DNA, the CDR3 is TGTGCCAGTAGTATAGACAGGGGGGCCTACAATGAGCAGTTCTTC. Its translation: CASSIDRGAYNEQFF.

This rearrangement joins TRBV6-6 to TRBJ2-7; no reliable D call. Trimming removed 2 bases from V and 5 bases from J, with 10 bases in between. The CDR3 contains 13 residues. Looked up from germline, CDR1 is MNHNY and CDR2 is SVGAGI (reference sequence). The CDR3 nucleotides read TGTGCCAGCAGTTACAGGTTCCGCGACGAGCAGTACTTC. It codes for CASSYRFRDEQYF.

This clone has just one count. The chain employs TRBV4-3 and TRBJ1-2; D is undetermined. The germline V and J ends were trimmed by 1 base and 8 bases, with 20 bases remaining between them. The CDR3 is made up of 16 amino acids. Germline V lookup: CDR1 LGHNA, CDR2 YSLEER. In DNA form, the CDR3 reads TGCGCCAGCAGCCAAGTTTTAGGTACAGAAGAGGTGGGCTACACCTTC. Translating it yields CASSQVLGTEEVGYTF.

V usage is TRBV9 and J usage is TRBJ1-4; unclear D gene. The germline gives CDR1 SGDLS, CDR2 YYNGEE. The CDR3 spans 14 residues. The V gene lost 3 bases and the J gene lost 5 bases, with 11 bases spanning the gap. As DNA, the CDR3 is TGTGCCAGCAGCGGGCCCGGTTTGAATGAAAAACTGTTTTTT. The encoded protein is CASSGPGLNEKLFF. The full variable domain, its missing parts supplied by reference TRBV9 and TRBJ1-4, is DSGVTQTPKHLITATGQRVTLRCSPRSGDLSVYWYQQSLDQGLQFLIQYYNGEERAKGNILERFSAQQFPDLHSELNLSSLELGDSALYFCASSGPGLNEKLFFGSGTQLSVL.

The chain couples TRBV7-9 to TRBJ2-6; D call uncertain. The CDR3 totals 16 residues. CDR1 and CDR2 (germline): SEHNR, FQNEAQ (reference sequence). V was trimmed by 7 bases and J by 2 bases, leaving 15 bases between them. The CDR3 DNA follows: TGTGCCAGCACCTCAACCTCCAGTCCTGGGGCCAACGTCCTGACTTTC. Its protein is CASTSTSSPGANVLTF.

This clone was detected only once. This chain connects TRBV28 to TRBJ2-7; D possibly matches TRBD1 or TRBD2 (5 bases each). The CDR3 extends over 14 amino acids. The V and J ends lost 6 bases and 0 bases respectively, with 12 bases between them. Germline CDR1 is MDHEN and CDR2 is SYDVKM. DNA of the CDR3: TGTGCCAGCAGCTGGGGACCCCGCTCCTACGAGCAGTACTTC. Encoded protein: CASSWGPRSYEQYF.